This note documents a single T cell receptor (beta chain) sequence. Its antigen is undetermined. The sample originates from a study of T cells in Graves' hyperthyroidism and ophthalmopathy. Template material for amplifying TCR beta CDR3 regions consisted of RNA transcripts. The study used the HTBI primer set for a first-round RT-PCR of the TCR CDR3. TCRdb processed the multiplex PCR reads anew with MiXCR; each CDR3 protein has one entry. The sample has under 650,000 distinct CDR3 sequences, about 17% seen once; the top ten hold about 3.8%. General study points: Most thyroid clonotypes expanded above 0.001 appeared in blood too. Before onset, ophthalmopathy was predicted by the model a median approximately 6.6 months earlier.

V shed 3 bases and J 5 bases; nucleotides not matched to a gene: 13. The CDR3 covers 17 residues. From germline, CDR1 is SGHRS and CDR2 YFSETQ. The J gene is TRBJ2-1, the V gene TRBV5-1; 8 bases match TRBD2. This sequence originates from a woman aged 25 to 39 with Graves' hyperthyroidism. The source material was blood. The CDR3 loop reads CASSSRSVAGINNEQFF. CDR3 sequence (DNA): TGCGCCAGCAGCTCCCGGTCGGTAGCGGGGATAAACAATGAGCAGTTCTTC.